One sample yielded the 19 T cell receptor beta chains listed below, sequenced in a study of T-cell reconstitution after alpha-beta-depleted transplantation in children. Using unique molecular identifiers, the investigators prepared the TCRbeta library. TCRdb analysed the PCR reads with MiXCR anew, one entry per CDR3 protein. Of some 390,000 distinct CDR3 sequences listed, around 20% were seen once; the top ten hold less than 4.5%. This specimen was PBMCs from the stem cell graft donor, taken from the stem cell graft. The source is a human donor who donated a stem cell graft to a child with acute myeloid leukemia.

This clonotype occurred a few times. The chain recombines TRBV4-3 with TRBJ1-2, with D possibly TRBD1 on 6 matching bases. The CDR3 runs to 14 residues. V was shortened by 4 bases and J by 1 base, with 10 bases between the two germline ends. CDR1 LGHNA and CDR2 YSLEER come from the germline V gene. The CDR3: CASSLAGDNYGYTF. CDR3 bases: TGCGCCAGCAGCCTTGCAGGGGATAACTATGGCTACACCTTC.

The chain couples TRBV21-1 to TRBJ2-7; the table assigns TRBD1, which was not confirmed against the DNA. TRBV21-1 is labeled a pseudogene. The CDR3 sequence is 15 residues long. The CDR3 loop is CASSKWRGTTYEQYF. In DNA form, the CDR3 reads TGTGCCAGCAGCAAATGGCGAGGGACGACCTACGAGCAGTACTTC.

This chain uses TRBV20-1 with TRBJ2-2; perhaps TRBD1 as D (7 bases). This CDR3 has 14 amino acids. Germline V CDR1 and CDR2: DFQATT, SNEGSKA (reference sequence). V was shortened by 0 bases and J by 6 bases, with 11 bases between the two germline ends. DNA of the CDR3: TGCAGTGCTAGAGACAGGGGGGAATCCGGGGAGCTGTTTTTT. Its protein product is CSARDRGESGELFF.

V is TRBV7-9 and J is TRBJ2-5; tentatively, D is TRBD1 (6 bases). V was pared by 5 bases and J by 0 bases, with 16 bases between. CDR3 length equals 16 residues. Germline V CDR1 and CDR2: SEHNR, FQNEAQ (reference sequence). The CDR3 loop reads CASSRIGGEYQETQYF. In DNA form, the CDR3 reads TGTGCCAGCAGCCGTATAGGGGGAGAGTACCAAGAGACCCAGTACTTC.

CDR3 DNA sequence: TGTGCCAGCAGTCTTACGACTAGCTTCTCCTACGAGCAGTACTTC. Translating it yields CASSLTTSFSYEQYF. J is TRBJ2-7 and V is TRBV28; 7 nucleotides match TRBD2. This CDR3 contains 15 residues. V gave up 5 bases and J gave up 0 bases; unmatched junction bases: 7. Per the germline V gene, CDR1 is MDHEN and CDR2 is SYDVKM.

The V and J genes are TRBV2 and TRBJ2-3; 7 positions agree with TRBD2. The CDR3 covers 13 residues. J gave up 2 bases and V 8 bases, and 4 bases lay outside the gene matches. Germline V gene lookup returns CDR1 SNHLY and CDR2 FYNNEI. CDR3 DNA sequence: TGTGCCAGCTGCGGGAGCCCCACAGATACGCAGTATTTT. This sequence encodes CASCGSPTDTQYF.

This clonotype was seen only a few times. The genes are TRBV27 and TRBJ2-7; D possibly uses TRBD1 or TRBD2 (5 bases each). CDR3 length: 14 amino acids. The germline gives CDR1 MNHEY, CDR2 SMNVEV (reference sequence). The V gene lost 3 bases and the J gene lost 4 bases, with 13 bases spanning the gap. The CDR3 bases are TGTGCCAGCAGTTTGGGTGGGACCCAGTACGAGCAGTACTTC. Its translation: CASSLGGTQYEQYF.

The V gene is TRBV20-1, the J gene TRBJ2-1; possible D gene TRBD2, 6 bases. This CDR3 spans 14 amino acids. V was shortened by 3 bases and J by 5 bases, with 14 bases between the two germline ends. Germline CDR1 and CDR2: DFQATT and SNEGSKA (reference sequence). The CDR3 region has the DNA TGCAGTGCTAGTCCGCGGGGTTCCAACAATGAGCAGTTCTTC. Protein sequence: CSASPRGSNNEQFF.

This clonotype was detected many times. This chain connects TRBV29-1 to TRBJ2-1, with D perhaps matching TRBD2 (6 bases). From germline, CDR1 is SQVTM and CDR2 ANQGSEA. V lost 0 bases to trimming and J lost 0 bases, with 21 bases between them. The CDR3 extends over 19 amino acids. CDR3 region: CSVEDRIAGGTRSYNEQFF. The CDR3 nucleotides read TGCAGCGTTGAAGATCGAATTGCGGGTGGGACTCGCTCCTACAATGAGCAGTTCTTC.

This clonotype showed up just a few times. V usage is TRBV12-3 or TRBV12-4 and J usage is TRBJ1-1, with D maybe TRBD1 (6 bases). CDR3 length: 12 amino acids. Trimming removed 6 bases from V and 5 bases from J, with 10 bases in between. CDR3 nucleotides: TGTGCCAGCAGCACAGGGATTACTGAAGCTTTCTTT. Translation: CASSTGITEAFF.

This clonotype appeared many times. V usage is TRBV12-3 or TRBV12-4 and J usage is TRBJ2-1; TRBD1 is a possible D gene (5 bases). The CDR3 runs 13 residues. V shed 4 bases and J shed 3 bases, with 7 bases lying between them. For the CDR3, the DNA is TGTGCCAGCAGTTCAGACAGCTACAATGAGCAGTTCTTC. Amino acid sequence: CASSSDSYNEQFF.

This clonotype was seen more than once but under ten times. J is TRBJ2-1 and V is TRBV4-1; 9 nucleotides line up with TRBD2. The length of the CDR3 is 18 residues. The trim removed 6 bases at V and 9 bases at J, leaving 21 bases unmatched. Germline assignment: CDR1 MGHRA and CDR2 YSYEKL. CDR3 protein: CASRVGLLAGDNGIEQFF. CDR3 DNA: TGCGCCAGCAGAGTGGGTCTTTTAGCGGGAGATAACGGTATTGAGCAGTTCTTC.

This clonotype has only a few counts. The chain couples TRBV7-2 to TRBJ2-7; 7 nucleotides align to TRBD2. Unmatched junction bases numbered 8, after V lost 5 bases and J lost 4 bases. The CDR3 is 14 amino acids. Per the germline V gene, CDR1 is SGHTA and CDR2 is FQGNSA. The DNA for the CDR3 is TGTGCCAGCAGCCCTCGCGGGAGTCAGTACGAGCAGTACTTC. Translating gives CASSPRGSQYEQYF.

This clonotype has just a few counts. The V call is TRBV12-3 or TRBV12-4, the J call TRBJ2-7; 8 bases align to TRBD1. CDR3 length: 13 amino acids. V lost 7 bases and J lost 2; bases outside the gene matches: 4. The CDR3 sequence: CASTRQGPYEQYF. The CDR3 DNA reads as TGTGCCAGCACCCGACAGGGGCCCTACGAGCAGTACTTC.

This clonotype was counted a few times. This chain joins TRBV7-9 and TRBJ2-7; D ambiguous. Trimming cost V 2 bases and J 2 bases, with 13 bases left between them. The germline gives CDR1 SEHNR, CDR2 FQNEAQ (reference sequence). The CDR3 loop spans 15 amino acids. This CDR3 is CASSLSVLGAYEQYF. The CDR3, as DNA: TGTGCCAGCAGCTTATCGGTCCTTGGGGCCTACGAGCAGTACTTC.

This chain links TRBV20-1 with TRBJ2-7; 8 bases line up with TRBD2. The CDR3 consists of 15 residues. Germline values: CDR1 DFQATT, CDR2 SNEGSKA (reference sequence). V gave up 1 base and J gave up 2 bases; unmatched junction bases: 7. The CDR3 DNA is TGCAGTGCTAGAGGTAGCGGGATCGCTACCTACGAGCAGTACTTC. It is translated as CSARGSGIATYEQYF.

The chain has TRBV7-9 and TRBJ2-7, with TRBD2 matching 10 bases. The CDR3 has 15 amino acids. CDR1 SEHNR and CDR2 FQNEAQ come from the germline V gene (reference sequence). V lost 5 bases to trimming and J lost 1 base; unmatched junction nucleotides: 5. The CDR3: CASSPGTSASYEQYF. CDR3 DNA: TGTGCCAGCAGCCCCGGGACTAGCGCATCCTACGAGCAGTACTTC.

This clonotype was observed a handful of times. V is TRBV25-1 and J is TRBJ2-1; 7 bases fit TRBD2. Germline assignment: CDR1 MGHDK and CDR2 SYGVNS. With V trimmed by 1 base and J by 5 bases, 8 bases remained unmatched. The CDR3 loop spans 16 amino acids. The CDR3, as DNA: TGTGCCAGCAGTGAATCCCGACTAGCCGGCGACAATGAGCAGTTCTTC. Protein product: CASSESRLAGDNEQFF.

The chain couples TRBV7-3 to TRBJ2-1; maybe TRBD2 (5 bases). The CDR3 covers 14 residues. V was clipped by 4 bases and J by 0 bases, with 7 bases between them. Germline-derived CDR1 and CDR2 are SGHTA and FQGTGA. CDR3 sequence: CASSSTSSYNEQFF. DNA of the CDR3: TGTGCCAGCAGCTCTACTAGCTCCTACAATGAGCAGTTCTTC.